A selection of T cell receptor beta chains follows, all from one sample in a study of identical twins. Each CDR3 protein is one row after TCRdb ran MiXCR on the 5' RACE reads. The table has 350,000 to 400,000 distinct CDR3 sequences, approximately 8.7% seen once. Specimen: naive T cells sorted from blood. All receptors derive from a woman between 45 and 65 years old in good health. The CDR3 runs from the conserved cysteine through the conserved F or W. Fields, in order: CDR3 protein, CDR3 DNA, J gene, D gene, V gene, CDR3 length, clone size. D genes are given only for firm matches. Only part of the rows carry a size: once, few, many, or a class if the clone is expanded.

CDR3 protein: CASSHAEVGSFPYNEQFF; CDR3 DNA: TGTGCCAGCAGCCACGCGGAAGTTGGTAGCTTTCCCTACAATGAGCAGTTCTTC; J gene: TRBJ2-1; D gene: -; V gene: TRBV5-6; CDR3 length: 18; clone size: few
CDR3 protein: CASSLILVGDNEQFF; CDR3 DNA: TGCGCCAGCAGCTTGATCCTAGTCGGGGACAATGAGCAGTTCTTC; J gene: TRBJ2-1; D gene: -; V gene: TRBV5-1; CDR3 length: 15; clone size: many
CDR3 protein: CASSPGTFAYNEQFF; CDR3 DNA: TGCGCCAGCAGCCCCGGGACTTTCGCTTACAATGAGCAGTTCTTC; J gene: TRBJ2-1; D gene: -; V gene: TRBV5-1; CDR3 length: 15; clone size: -
CDR3 protein: CASSSARGRGGGGNEQFF; CDR3 DNA: TGTGCCAGCAGTTCGGCCCGCGGGCGGGGAGGCGGGGGGAATGAGCAGTTCTTC; J gene: TRBJ2-1; D gene: TRBD2; V gene: TRBV7-6; CDR3 length: 18; clone size: -
CDR3 protein: CASSLFTGTIADEQFF; CDR3 DNA: TGCGCCAGCAGCCTGTTCACCGGGACTATTGCGGATGAGCAGTTCTTC; J gene: TRBJ2-1; D gene: TRBD2; V gene: TRBV5-1; CDR3 length: 16; clone size: many
CDR3 protein: CASSPLQSGNTIYF; CDR3 DNA: TGTGCCAGCAGCCCCCTGCAGTCTGGAAACACCATATATTTT; J gene: TRBJ1-3; D gene: -; V gene: TRBV9; CDR3 length: 14; clone size: many
CDR3 protein: CASGSPTEAFF; CDR3 DNA: TGTGCTAGTGGTTCCCCCACTGAAGCTTTCTTT; J gene: TRBJ1-1; D gene: -; V gene: TRBV12-5; CDR3 length: 11; clone size: many
CDR3 protein: CATSDKSGVSTDTQYF; CDR3 DNA: TGTGCCACCAGTGATAAGAGCGGGGTTAGCACAGATACGCAGTATTTT; J gene: TRBJ2-3; D gene: TRBD2; V gene: TRBV24-1; CDR3 length: 16; clone size: few
CDR3 protein: CAISEQGETRSANIQYF; CDR3 DNA: TGTGCCATCAGTGAGCAGGGGGAGACTAGATCTGCAAACATTCAGTACTTC; J gene: TRBJ2-4; D gene: -; V gene: TRBV10-3; CDR3 length: 17; clone size: -
CDR3 protein: CASSLAGTPNEQFF; CDR3 DNA: TGCGCCAGCAGCTTGGCCGGGACGCCCAATGAGCAGTTCTTC; J gene: TRBJ2-1; D gene: -; V gene: TRBV5-1; CDR3 length: 14; clone size: many
CDR3 protein: CSASSGSGPYNEQFF; CDR3 DNA: TGCAGTGCTAGTTCGGGGAGCGGTCCCTACAATGAGCAGTTCTTC; J gene: TRBJ2-1; D gene: -; V gene: TRBV20-1; CDR3 length: 15; clone size: many